These T cell receptor beta chains were read from a single sample in a study of T cell clonotyping in hematopoietic cell transplantation. Measured with immunoSEQ multiplex PCR; TCRdb has only the in-frame clones, and not every one. The table includes 25,000 to 35,000 clones, 90% to 97% detected once. The sequenced sample consisted of peripheral blood mononuclear cells. Every receptor here comes from a man between 45 and 60 years old in good health. Some clones in this sample may be carry-over from other donors' samples. CDR3s include the opening cysteine and the closing phenylalanine or tryptophan. D genes are given only for firm matches. Clone size is not always given. Where it is, it says once, few, many or a class for expanded clones.

clone_size	d_call	v_call	j_call	cdr3_nt	cdr3_aa
few	-	TRBV19	TRBJ2-7	TGTGCCAGTAGTATACAGGTATCCTACGAGCAGTACTTC	CASSIQVSYEQYF
-	TRBD1	TRBV2	TRBJ1-1	TGTGCCAGCAGTAAGGACAGGGGGGCCAGCACTGAAGCTTTCTTT	CASSKDRGASTEAFF
once	-	TRBV13	TRBJ2-3	TGTGCCAGCAGCCCCCGATCGGCGGCCCGCACAGATACGCAGTATTTT	CASSPRSAARTDTQYF
-	-	TRBV30	TRBJ1-1	TGTGCCTGGAGTGAAAGTCTTTGGAACACTGAAGCTTTCTTT	CAWSESLWNTEAFF
-	-	TRBV5-1	TRBJ2-7	TGCGCCAGCAGCTTGGTTACCCTCGGGAACGAGCAGTACTTC	CASSLVTLGNEQYF
-	-	TRBV7-7	TRBJ2-2	TGTGCCAGCAGCCGCCGACGGGACCGGGAGCTGTTTTTT	CASSRRRDRELFF
-	-	TRBV2	TRBJ1-4	TGTGCCAGCTCCGGCGGGGCCAATGAAAAACTGTTTTTT	CASSGGANEKLFF
-	-	TRBV4-3	TRBJ2-3	TGCGCCAGCAGCCAAGTAGGGAAGACAGATACGCAGTATTTT	CASSQVGKTDTQYF
-	TRBD1	TRBV18	TRBJ2-7	TGTGCCAGCTCACCATCCGGGACAGGCCGCTACGAGCAGTACTTC	CASSPSGTGRYEQYF
-	-	TRBV20-1	TRBJ1-1	TGCAGTGCTAGAGATCGGGGGTTTGCTTTCTTT	CSARDRGFAFF
-	-	TRBV2	TRBJ1-4	TGTGCCCCCACATCGGGGGCGGCTGGTGAAAAACTGTTTTTT	CAPTSGAAGEKLFF
-	-	TRBV7-9	TRBJ2-7	TGTGCCAGCAGCCCGAACGGTGGAGCCGAGCAGTACTTC	CASSPNGGAEQYF
-	-	TRBV9	TRBJ1-1	TGTGCCAGCACCCCCCCTGGGTCACTGAACACTGAAGCTTTTTTT	CASTPPGSLNTEAFF
-	TRBD2	TRBV25-1	TRBJ2-1	TGTGCCAGCAGTGATCGTGGCGGGGGGGGGTTAAAGCAGTTCTTC	CASSDRGGGGLKQFF
-	-	TRBV28	TRBJ1-5	TGTGCCAGCAGTTTAGGGGGTGGTAGCAATCAGCCCCAGCATTTT	CASSLGGGSNQPQHF
-	-	TRBV7-2	TRBJ1-5	TGTGCCAGCAGCCCGGCGGGAGGGCGAGGCAATCAGCCCCAGCATTTT	CASSPAGGRGNQPQHF
-	TRBD2	TRBV27	TRBJ2-7	TGTGCCAGCAGCTCCCAGGTAGCGGGGGGGCCGCGGGAGCAGTACTTC	CASSSQVAGGPREQYF
once	-	TRBV5-4	TRBJ2-5	TGTGCCAGCAGTCCAGGATTGGGGCAAGAGACCCAGTACTTC	CASSPGLGQETQYF
-	-	TRBV10-3	TRBJ1-1	TGTGCCATAGGCTCACAGGGCGAGTGGAGCACTGAAGCTTTCTTT	CAIGSQGEWSTEAFF
-	-	TRBV25-1	TRBJ1-4	TGTGCCAGCAGTGAATCTCCCGAGTATGAAAAACTGTTTTTT	CASSESPEYEKLFF
-	TRBD1	TRBV4-1	TRBJ2-6	TGCGCCAGCTCGGGAGAGGGACAGGTATACTCTGGGGCCAACGTCCTGACTTTC	CASSGEGQVYSGANVLTF
-	TRBD1	TRBV6-5	TRBJ1-2	TGTGCCAGCAGCATGGACAGGGTCGGTGGCTACACCTTC	CASSMDRVGGYTF
-	-	TRBV13	TRBJ1-2	TGTGCCAGCAGCTCTCTACTCACTGAACCTCCTAACTATGGCTACACCTTC	CASSSLLTEPPNYGYTF
-	-	TRBV7-9	TRBJ1-5	TGTGCCAGCAGCCTAATCGCTGGTCAGCCCCAGCATTTT	CASSLIAGQPQHF
-	TRBD1	TRBV9	TRBJ2-3	TGTGCCAGCAGCGTGACCGGGACAGGGGCGGGGAATACGCAGTATTTT	CASSVTGTGAGNTQYF
-	TRBD1	TRBV5-6	TRBJ1-2	TGTGCCAGCAGCGAACGACAGGGGACAAATAACTATGGCTACACCTTC	CASSERQGTNNYGYTF
-	-	TRBV5-1	TRBJ1-1	TGCGCCAGCAGCTTGGAAGGACAGAAGAACACTGAAGCTTTCTTT	CASSLEGQKNTEAFF
-	TRBD1	TRBV28	TRBJ1-6	TGTGCCAGCCAGCCCGGGACAGAGTATAATTCACCCCTCCACTTT	CASQPGTEYNSPLHF
-	TRBD1	TRBV7-6	TRBJ2-5	TGTGCCAGCAGCGAACAACAGGGGGCGCGGGAGACCCAGTACTTC	CASSEQQGARETQYF
-	-	TRBV2	TRBJ1-6	TGTGCCAGCAGTGGGTCCGGGGGTCCCAGTTCACCCCTCCACTTT	CASSGSGGPSSPLHF
-	-	TRBV6-6	TRBJ1-4	TGTGCCAGCAGTTATGGGATGAGTCCGGAGGAAAAACTGTTTTTT	CASSYGMSPEEKLFF
once	TRBD2	TRBV2	TRBJ2-7	TGTGCCAGCAGAAGACTAGCCAGCTCCTACGAGCAGTACTTC	CASRRLASSYEQYF
-	-	TRBV11-2	TRBJ1-6	TGTGCCAGCAGCCCCCAGGGCAGCTCCTATAATTCACCCCTCCACTTT	CASSPQGSSYNSPLHF
-	-	TRBV30	TRBJ2-5	TGTGCCTGGAGTATGTCAGAAGAGACCCAGTACTTC	CAWSMSEETQYF
-	-	TRBV7-2	TRBJ2-7	TGTGCCAGCAGCTTAGTCTCCGCCTACGAGCAGTACTTC	CASSLVSAYEQYF
-	-	TRBV10-3	TRBJ1-2	TGTGCCATCAGTGAGTGGCAAGACTATGGCTACACCTTC	CAISEWQDYGYTF
-	TRBD1	TRBV6-5	TRBJ2-1	TGTGCCAGCAGGGACCCGGGACAGAAGCAGTTCTTC	CASRDPGQKQFF
-	-	TRBV10-3	TRBJ1-2	TGTGCCATCAAGGGTCGACTGGAAGCAAACTATGGCTACACCTTC	CAIKGRLEANYGYTF
-	-	TRBV28	TRBJ2-5	TGTGCCAGCAGGGGGGAACGACAGACCCAGTACTTC	CASRGERQTQYF
-	TRBD2	TRBV30	TRBJ2-5	TGTGCCTGGAGTGTCTGGCGGGGGGGCGTCGAGACCCAGTACTTC	CAWSVWRGGVETQYF
-	-	TRBV7-2	TRBJ1-2	TGTGCCAGCAGCCCCCCCCGGAGGGAGAACTATGGCTACACCTTC	CASSPPRRENYGYTF